This T cell receptor beta chain originates from a study of OX40 agonist ivuxolimab in advanced cancers. As for the study in general: Patients were infused with ivuxolimab every 2 weeks at 0.01 to 10 mg/kg. The dose-escalation cohort was approximately 85% male, with a mean age of approximately 61 years, ranging roughly 20 to 80.

V was trimmed by 5 bases and J by 4 bases, leaving 13 bases between them. This CDR3 is 14 amino acids long. Germline lookup yields CDR1 SGHAT and CDR2 FQNNGV. This clone was found once. TCRdb's copy holds only in-frame clones and misses some; the assay was immunoSEQ multiplex PCR. In the table there are 55,000 to 85,000 clones, more than 85% of which are singletons. The receptor's source is an adult with an advanced solid tumor such as melanoma, head and neck, liver or kidney cancer. Specimen: CD4+ or CD8+ T cells sorted from blood, collected in a trial of the OX40 agonist ivuxolimab. V is TRBV11-2 and J is TRBJ2-3; D unclear. The CDR3 here is CASSPLGRPDTQYF. In nucleotides, the CDR3 is TGTGCCAGCAGCCCGTTGGGTAGGCCAGATACGCAGTATTTT.